This T cell receptor (beta chain) comes out of a study of T cells expressing NK-cell markers. Study information: Repertoire data for TCR beta were derived from sorted T cells (CD3+CD56+NKG2C+, CD3+CD56+NKG2C- and CD3+CD56-NKG2C+). Among eight sequenced donors, seven carried HCMV seropositivity while one was seronegative.

Germline assignment: CDR1 MDHEN and CDR2 SYDVKM. This CDR3 is 17 amino acids long. TCR beta cDNA was generated via 5'RACE template switching incorporating UMIs. TCRdb re-called the 5' RACE reads; every CDR3 protein appears as one record, without DNA. The sample totals a few hundred thousand distinct CDR3 sequences; its top ten clones hold under 4.5%. V gene TRBV28 combines with J gene TRBJ2-5; no DNA is available, so the TRBD2 call from TCRdb remains unchecked. Sequenced sample: blood T cells: a sorted CD56 or NKG2C T cell subset, CD4+ or CD8+ T cells, or bulk PBMC T cells (not recorded which). The clonotype comes from a man between 18 and 35 years old in good health. The chain's CDR3 is CASSLYGIERGQETQYF.